This T cell receptor (beta chain) was sequenced for a study of T cell responses to AZD1222 COVID-19 vaccine. General study results and limits: Mostly white British, mostly female donors; authors suggested clonal diversity may be underestimated.

Only one count was recorded for this clone. Antigen unknown. Assay: immunoSEQ multiplex PCR; the TCRdb copy retains only in-frame clones and omits some. This sample has some 96,000 clones; around nine tenths occur once, and the top ten carry 2.5% to 3.5%. There are 17 residues in the CDR3. This clonotype was sampled from an adult in good health. Sequences were derived from peripheral blood, sampled on day 0 of AZD1222 vaccination. This chain joins TRBV21-1 and TRBJ2-3; the table calls TRBD2, which could not be checked here. TRBV21-1 is recorded as a pseudogene. The CDR3 nucleotides read TGTGCCAGCAGCAAAGCTGGGACTAGCGGGTACACAGATACGCAGTATTTT. Protein: CASSKAGTSGYTDTQYF.